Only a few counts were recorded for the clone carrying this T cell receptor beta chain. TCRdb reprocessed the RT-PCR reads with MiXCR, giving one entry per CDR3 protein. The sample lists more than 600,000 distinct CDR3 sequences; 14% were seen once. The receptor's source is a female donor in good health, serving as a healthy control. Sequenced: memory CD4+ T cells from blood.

The chain's CDR3 is CSARDTDQQAYGYTF. Here the CDR3 DNA reads TGCAGTGCTAGAGATACCGACCAGCAGGCCTATGGCTACACCTTC. The gene calls are TRBV20-1 and TRBJ1-2; the D is unclear. The V end lost 0 bases, the J end lost 4 bases, and 15 bases lay between the germline ends. The CDR3 sequence is 15 residues long. The germline V gene has CDR1 DFQATT and CDR2 SNEGSKA (reference sequence).